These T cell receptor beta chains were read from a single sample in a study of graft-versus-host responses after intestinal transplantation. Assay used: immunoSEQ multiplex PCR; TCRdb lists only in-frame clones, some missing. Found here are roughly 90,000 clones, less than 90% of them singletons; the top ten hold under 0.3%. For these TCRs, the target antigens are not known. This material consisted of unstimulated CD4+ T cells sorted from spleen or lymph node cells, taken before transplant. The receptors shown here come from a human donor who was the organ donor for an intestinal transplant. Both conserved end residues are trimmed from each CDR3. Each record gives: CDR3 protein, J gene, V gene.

CDR3 protein: ASRQTGAGELF; J gene: TRBJ2-2; V gene: TRBV7-2
CDR3 protein: ASSPLGAQTQY; J gene: TRBJ2-5; V gene: TRBV4-1
CDR3 protein: ASSYDRRSYEQY; J gene: TRBJ2-7; V gene: TRBV6-5
CDR3 protein: ASSRDRAYNEQF; J gene: TRBJ2-1; V gene: TRBV2
CDR3 protein: ASLPAGDFLAEQY; J gene: TRBJ2-7; V gene: TRBV6-6
CDR3 protein: ASSLVLQGGATQY; J gene: TRBJ2-5; V gene: TRBV5-1
CDR3 protein: ASSWAGKGARSWYGYT; J gene: TRBJ1-2; V gene: TRBV5-4
CDR3 protein: ASSSSLTREDEQF; J gene: TRBJ2-1; V gene: TRBV11-3
CDR3 protein: ASSSQVMQF; J gene: TRBJ2-1; V gene: TRBV7-2
CDR3 protein: ASSHRRRDDGYT; J gene: TRBJ1-2; V gene: TRBV4-3
CDR3 protein: ASSSRVLAFQETQY; J gene: TRBJ2-5; V gene: TRBV5-6
CDR3 protein: ASSRFYRQGLGYSSGANVLT; J gene: TRBJ2-6; V gene: TRBV27
CDR3 protein: ASSRLAGPQETQY; J gene: TRBJ2-5; V gene: TRBV5-1
CDR3 protein: NTGSYNEQF; J gene: TRBJ2-1; V gene: TRBV20-1
CDR3 protein: ASSPNRDRVNTEAF; J gene: TRBJ1-1; V gene: TRBV18
CDR3 protein: ASRPGQSLNTEAF; J gene: TRBJ1-1; V gene: TRBV19
CDR3 protein: AISESIYRLDAETQY; J gene: TRBJ2-5; V gene: TRBV10-3
CDR3 protein: ASSEGESYGYT; J gene: TRBJ1-2; V gene: TRBV2
CDR3 protein: ASSLARSPPDTQY; J gene: TRBJ2-3; V gene: TRBV4-1
CDR3 protein: ASSNSGLAVLTGELF; J gene: TRBJ2-2; V gene: TRBV28
CDR3 protein: ASSQDSGYGYT; J gene: TRBJ1-2; V gene: TRBV4-2
CDR3 protein: ASSRDRVDQPQH; J gene: TRBJ1-5; V gene: TRBV28
CDR3 protein: SARGGNEQF; J gene: TRBJ2-1; V gene: TRBV20-1
CDR3 protein: ASSKWTGTESQPQH; J gene: TRBJ1-5; V gene: TRBV6-6
CDR3 protein: ASSRDRVGEAF; J gene: TRBJ1-1; V gene: TRBV5-4
CDR3 protein: ASSEAGRSRLYGYT; J gene: TRBJ1-2; V gene: TRBV6-1
CDR3 protein: ASSPGQTYEQY; J gene: TRBJ2-7; V gene: TRBV18
CDR3 protein: AWSFGQGQPQH; J gene: TRBJ1-5; V gene: TRBV30
CDR3 protein: ASSEGGPPGGYT; J gene: TRBJ1-2; V gene: TRBV6-1
CDR3 protein: ASSAIAGDTQY; J gene: TRBJ2-3; V gene: TRBV4-2
CDR3 protein: ASRTNFWTPNTDTQY; J gene: TRBJ2-3; V gene: TRBV27
CDR3 protein: ASTPQFRGTATQY; J gene: TRBJ2-3; V gene: TRBV19
CDR3 protein: ASSFNRGPYEQY; J gene: TRBJ2-7; V gene: TRBV5-1
CDR3 protein: ASTRLGQGTEAF; J gene: TRBJ1-1; V gene: TRBV6-6
CDR3 protein: ASSSGSGRGYEQY; J gene: TRBJ2-7; V gene: TRBV11-3
CDR3 protein: ASSLAGPYNSPLH; J gene: TRBJ1-6; V gene: TRBV28
CDR3 protein: ASRGSGTRNTEAF; J gene: TRBJ1-1; V gene: TRBV7-9
CDR3 protein: ASRGLSTDTQY; J gene: TRBJ2-3; V gene: TRBV11-2
CDR3 protein: ASSLTRDNQPQH; J gene: TRBJ1-5; V gene: TRBV7-9
CDR3 protein: ASSQEETGVDQPQH; J gene: TRBJ1-5; V gene: TRBV4-2
CDR3 protein: ASSSQWGRGSYEQY; J gene: TRBJ2-7; V gene: TRBV4-2
CDR3 protein: ASSQGRGEGETQY; J gene: TRBJ2-5; V gene: TRBV4-3
CDR3 protein: ASRGDTVAGGATDTQY; J gene: TRBJ2-3; V gene: TRBV28
CDR3 protein: SGHRNTEAF; J gene: TRBJ1-1; V gene: TRBV20-1
CDR3 protein: ASSLVYEQY; J gene: TRBJ2-7; V gene: TRBV21-1
CDR3 protein: ASSFMGQGFGKLF; J gene: TRBJ1-4; V gene: TRBV28
CDR3 protein: ASILGGGAGEKLF; J gene: TRBJ1-4; V gene: TRBV28
CDR3 protein: ASSTQSSYEQY; J gene: TRBJ2-7; V gene: TRBV6-1
CDR3 protein: ASRPGQNFNEKLF; J gene: TRBJ1-4; V gene: TRBV19
CDR3 protein: ASSLDHSGDLTYEQY; J gene: TRBJ2-7; V gene: TRBV7-2
CDR3 protein: ASSSGTGVYNEQF; J gene: TRBJ2-1; V gene: TRBV7-3
CDR3 protein: ASRRTGQNIQY; J gene: TRBJ2-4; V gene: TRBV27
CDR3 protein: ASSQEIGGDRGRDEQF; J gene: TRBJ2-1; V gene: TRBV4-2
CDR3 protein: ASTGLAGGGGETQY; J gene: TRBJ2-5; V gene: TRBV5-1
CDR3 protein: SVQTGGGQY; J gene: TRBJ2-7; V gene: TRBV29-1
CDR3 protein: ASSYLLGQGRLPQY; J gene: TRBJ2-5; V gene: TRBV6-6
CDR3 protein: ASSFGPQETQY; J gene: TRBJ2-5; V gene: TRBV28
CDR3 protein: ASSLYGRGSSYNEQF; J gene: TRBJ2-1; V gene: TRBV7-9
CDR3 protein: ASSGGDFRSLSVEY; J gene: TRBJ2-7; V gene: TRBV5-1